The TCR beta chain under discussion was sequenced for a study of circulating CD8 cells and anti-PD-1 response in melanoma. Notes on the study in general: Most experiments lacked replicates. Under 8% of TRB clonotypes were shared between subsets at M1.

Each library started from roughly 15 ng of total RNA using the QIAseq Immune Repertoire TCR panel. MiXCR, applied by TCRdb to the reads, yields one record per CDR3 protein. The table lists 400 or so distinct CDR3 sequences, approximately 8.6% of them singletons, with around 63% in the top ten. Sample share makes this clonotype large (0.1 to 1%). Its antigen is not identified. Live CD3+CD8+TCRalphabeta+ cells were sorted into four subsets by PD-1 and/or TIGIT. The CDR3 contains 14 residues. V was pared by 2 bases and J by 5 bases, with 4 bases of the junction left unmatched. Looked up from germline, CDR1 is MNHEY and CDR2 is SMNVEV (reference sequence).

Material: CD8+ T cells from PBMCs, obtained at baseline or after one month of anti-PD-1 therapy (not recorded which). The TCR comes from a human donor with melanoma. The chain links TRBV27 to TRBJ2-5; 8 bases align to TRBD2. The CDR3, as DNA: TGTGCCAGCAGTTTAGGACTAGCATGGGAGACCCAGTACTTC. Its translation: CASSLGLAWETQYF.